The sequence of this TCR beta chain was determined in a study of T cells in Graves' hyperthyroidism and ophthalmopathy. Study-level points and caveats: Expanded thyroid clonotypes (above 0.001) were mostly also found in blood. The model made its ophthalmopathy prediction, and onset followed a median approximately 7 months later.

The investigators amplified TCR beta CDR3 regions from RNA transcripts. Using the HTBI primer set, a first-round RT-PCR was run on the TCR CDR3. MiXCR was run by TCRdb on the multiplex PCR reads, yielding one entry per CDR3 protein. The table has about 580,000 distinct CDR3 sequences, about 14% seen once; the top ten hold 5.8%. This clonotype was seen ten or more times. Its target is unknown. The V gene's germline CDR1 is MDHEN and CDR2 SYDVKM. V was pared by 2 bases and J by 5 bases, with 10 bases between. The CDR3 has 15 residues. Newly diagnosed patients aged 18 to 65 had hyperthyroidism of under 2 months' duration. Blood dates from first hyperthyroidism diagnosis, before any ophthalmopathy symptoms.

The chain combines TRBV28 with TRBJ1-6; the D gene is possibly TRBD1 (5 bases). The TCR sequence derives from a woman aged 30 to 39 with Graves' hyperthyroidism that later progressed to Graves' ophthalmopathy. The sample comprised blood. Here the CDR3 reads CASSLEGPNNSPLHF. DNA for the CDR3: TGTGCCAGCAGTTTAGAGGGGCCCAATAATTCACCCCTCCACTTT.